The present entry profiles one T cell receptor beta chain with its context. The sample holds many counts of this clonotype. The target of this receptor is not known. The sample holds no much larger clone one base away, and base qualities are not on file. The entry originates in a study of regulatory T cells in long-lasting Graves disease (dated by TCRdb to about 2021). Regarding the complete study: In the newly diagnosed Graves' disease group, patients had been taking antithyroid drugs for less than 3 months. Persistent Graves' disease patients were compared with newly diagnosed Graves' disease patients by peripheral blood TCR sequencing and RNA sequencing. The study was registered as a clinical trial and conducted in China. A total of roughly 35 samples underwent TCR sequencing: some 13 from persistent and around 20 from newly diagnosed Graves' disease patients.

Points the paper makes about the study in general: Sequencing and analysis were limited to the TCR beta chain. The study examined only peripheral blood because the primary lesion, thyroid tissue, could not be accessed. The authors noted that the small sample size was a limitation that may lower accuracy. Preferential use of TRBV28, TRBJ1-2 and TRBJ2-5 was observed in persistent disease, whereas TRBV20-1 and TRBJ2-1 were favored in newly diagnosed disease. Lower TCR Shannon entropy and fewer highly expanded clones were observed in persistent Graves' disease patients than in newly diagnosed patients, which suggested clonal expansion. Patients with persistent disease shared more public clonotypes (approximately 2,500) than newly diagnosed patients did (about 1,000).

The time point label on this specimen signifies: newly diagnosed GD, antithyroid drugs for less than 3 months. RNA was extracted from PBMCs in TRIzol for both TCR sequencing and RNA sequencing. The diagnosis of Graves' disease was made according to American Thyroid Association guidelines. The patients came from an endocrinology department in Xi'an, China. From each patient, around 9.3 milliliters of peripheral blood was collected into an EDTA anticoagulant tube. Ficoll Paque Plus density gradient separation was used to isolate PBMCs, and no additional T cell sorting was done. An Agilent 2100 Bioanalyzer and agarose gel were used to check RNA quality, while a NanoDrop 2000 measured RNA concentration. CDR3 length: 16 amino acids, cysteine to phenylalanine. Only the CDR3 region is kept as DNA, spanning 48 bases read in frame from base 1. The trim is 5 bases for V and 3 bases for J, with a gap of 19 bases between the germline ends. CDR1 and CDR2 are read off the germline V gene (reference sequence) as MNHEY and SMNVEV.

Library construction relied on multiplex PCR. The listed sequencing device is Illumina HiSeq 4000. iRepertoire HTBI primers and Arm-PCR amplification of CDR3 regions were used to construct TCR beta libraries. PCR products were gel purified before sequencing. Processing in the source paper ran as follows. A total of roughly 67 TRBV and 14 TRBJ segments were identified across samples and were used for gene usage analysis of CDR3 amino acid clonotypes. Filtered high-quality paired reads were merged into contigs using COPE and FqMerger. Contigs were aligned with BLAST to IMGT TRBV, TRBD and TRBJ reference genes, and CDR3 was defined per IMGT. Highly expanded clones were defined as clonotypes with a frequency above 0.1%. Shannon entropy served as the measure of repertoire diversity, while the Gini coefficient captured V-J evenness. Clonotypes shared by more than one individual were considered public. TCRdb trimmed the raw reads at Q25, called clones with MiXCR and kept productive beta chains. Every CDR3 protein is listed once, alongside the most common genes and DNA of its rows. TCRdb's processing, not the authors' own work, is the source of the V and J calls. This sample holds 400,000 to 550,000 distinct CDR3 sequences; about a sixth were observed only once. The ten largest clones represent around a tenth of the sample.

These records were also assigned to another study, of T cells in Graves' hyperthyroidism and ophthalmopathy. Taken from the second paper: Stable Graves' hyperthyroidism was defined as no progression to ophthalmopathy during 18 months of follow-up. The hyperthyroidism patients were between 18 and 65 years old and newly diagnosed, with a disease duration of less than 2 months. The study excluded patients with uncontrolled infections, other autoimmune diseases, pregnancy or lactation. Clinical symptoms, serum thyroxine and TRAb, thyroid ultrasound, and orbital computed tomography formed the basis for the diagnoses. A first-round RT-PCR of the TCR CDR3 used the HTBI primer set with the Qiagen OneStep RT-PCR kit. Most expanded thyroid clonotypes (frequency above 0.001) were also detected in blood, suggesting blood repertoires may reflect thyroid immune responses. A 13 V-J signature model separated ophthalmopathy from stable hyperthyroidism, with 87.88% sensitivity and 81.08% specificity in cross-validation and 80%/75% in testing. In validation, the model predicted progression to ophthalmopathy with over 60% sensitivity and 72.22% specificity, a median of about 6.7 months before onset. TCR V-J signatures able to tell the groups apart were searched for in a discovery cohort of some 97 patients, of whom approximately 40 had Graves' ophthalmopathy and roughly 57 had stable Graves' hyperthyroidism. Prospective prediction of ophthalmopathy was tested in an independent validation cohort of 18 to 20 hyperthyroidism patients and some 17 patients who later progressed to ophthalmopathy. For training and testing, the 100 patients in the discovery cohort were randomly divided in a 7:3 ratio. The study also compared thyroid tissue and blood T-cell repertoires from five or six Graves' hyperthyroidism patients. After sampling, hyperthyroidism patients received methimazole starting at 30 mg daily, and ophthalmopathy patients received high-dose intravenous methylprednisolone. Libraries were constructed in a second round of multiplex PCR, after which size selection and purification were performed. The libraries were sequenced on an Illumina HiSeq2000 using paired-end 100 bp reads. Raw data were processed with SOAPnuke, discarding reads with adapters, uncalled bases, mean Phred below 15, or no exact constant-primer or identifier match. High-quality paired reads were merged with COPE v1.2.5, and unique nucleotide sequences were defined as clonotypes. MiTCR v1.1 was used to align clonotypes to the IMGT TRBV, TRBD and TRBJ reference segments. The analysis was restricted to V-J combinations with a frequency above 0.0001, which together covered 99% to 99.2% of the repertoires. A TCS score was defined as the ratio between F50 (clonal expansion) and ExV (chaos), using BLOSUM62-based TCRdist between CDR3 peptides within each V-J. Welch's t-statistics and random forest reduced 500 to 650 V-J features to about 12, which were used in a naive Bayes classifier (R e1071). No statistical method was used to fix the sample size in advance, and group allocation was not hidden from the investigators. The paper reports TCR Vbeta CDR3 sequencing of roughly 140 peripheral blood samples: some 44 ophthalmopathy, roughly 74 hyperthyroidism and approximately 17 progressor patients.

Sequences were derived from peripheral blood mononuclear cells (PBMCs), sampled at new diagnosis, from a patient treated with antithyroid drugs. The chain is assembled from TRBV27 and TRBJ1-2, with TRBD1 perhaps the D gene, on 5 matching bases. This clonotype originated in a woman in her 30s with Graves disease. Donor details come from another sample of the same person, matched by shared clones. In nucleotide form, the sequence is TGTGCCAGCAGTCCCGGCCGGGGACTTGGGGACTATGGCTACACCTTC. It translates as CASSPGRGLGDYGYTF.